This T cell receptor beta chain was captured in a study of OX40 agonist ivuxolimab in advanced cancers. Findings and caveats of the study: Fewer expanded clones were found on average in CD4+ than in CD8+ T cells. Clonal expansion by week 6 occurred in CD4+ and CD8+ blood T cells (at 0.1 to 3.0 mg/kg).

The assay was immunoSEQ multiplex PCR, and TCRdb's table has in-frame clones only and misses some. Found here are tens of thousands of clones, roughly 87% of them singletons; the top ten hold more than 15%. Patients were excluded for autoimmune disease history or systemic immunosuppression. This clone occurred once. Its specificity is not known. Sequenced material: CD4+ or CD8+ T cells sorted from blood, taken in a trial of the OX40 agonist ivuxolimab. The TCR was taken from an adult with an advanced solid tumor such as melanoma, head and neck, liver or kidney cancer.

The DNA of the CDR3 is TGTGCCAGCAGCGCCAGGACTGCCTCCTACGAGCAGTACTTC. This translates into CASSARTASYEQYF. The chain combines TRBV7-3 with TRBJ2-7; tentative D call: TRBD2 (5 bases). The CDR3 contains 14 residues. Trimming stripped 5 bases from V and 0 bases from J, with 11 bases between. Germline values: CDR1 SGHTA, CDR2 FQGTGA. The whole variable domain, filled in from reference TRBV7-3 and TRBJ2-7, reads GAGVSQTPSNKVTEKGKYVELRCDPISGHTALYWYRQSLGQGPEFLIYFQGTGAADDSGLPNDRFFAVRPEGSVSTLKIQRTERGDSAVYLCASSARTASYEQYFGPGTRLTVT.